Each of the 3 T cell receptor beta chains below was sequenced from the same sample in a study of identical twins. TCRdb analysed the 5' RACE reads with MiXCR anew, one entry per CDR3 protein. Altogether approximately 500,000 distinct CDR3 sequences are present, over 12% being singletons, with the ten largest covering 0.44%. A further study also used this sample, focusing on yellow fever vaccine responses in identical twins.

Material for sequencing was CD4+ T cells sorted from blood. These receptors all stem from a woman aged 18-35 years in good health.

The chain combines TRBV5-1 with TRBJ1-6; tentatively, D is TRBD1 (6 bases). The CDR3 spans 17 residues. Trimming took off 0 bases at V and 7 bases at J, with 17 bases between the two ends. Per germline, CDR1 SGHRS and CDR2 YFSETQ. DNA for the CDR3: TGCGCCAGCAGCTTGGCCTTTCCGGGGGCGAGGAATTCACCCCTCCACTTT. Amino acids: CASSLAFPGARNSPLHF.

This clonotype was counted only a few times. V is TRBV21-1 and J is TRBJ1-2. TRBV21-1 is a pseudogene locus. This CDR3 comprises 17 residues. CDR3 region: CANLHGGKTIPIYGYTF. The CDR3 region has the DNA TGTGCCAACCTACACGGAGGGAAGACCATACCCATCTATGGCTACACCTTC.

CDR3 sequence (DNA): TGTGCCAGCAGTTCATCACTAGCGGGGGGGCGAACGCAGTATTTT. This codes for CASSSSLAGGRTQYF. V gene TRBV6-5 combines with J gene TRBJ2-3, with TRBD2 matching 13 bases. The CDR3 has 15 residues. The V gene's germline CDR1 is MNHEY and CDR2 SVGAGI. With 4 bases clipped from V and 9 bases from J, the junction kept 7 bases outside the gene matches.